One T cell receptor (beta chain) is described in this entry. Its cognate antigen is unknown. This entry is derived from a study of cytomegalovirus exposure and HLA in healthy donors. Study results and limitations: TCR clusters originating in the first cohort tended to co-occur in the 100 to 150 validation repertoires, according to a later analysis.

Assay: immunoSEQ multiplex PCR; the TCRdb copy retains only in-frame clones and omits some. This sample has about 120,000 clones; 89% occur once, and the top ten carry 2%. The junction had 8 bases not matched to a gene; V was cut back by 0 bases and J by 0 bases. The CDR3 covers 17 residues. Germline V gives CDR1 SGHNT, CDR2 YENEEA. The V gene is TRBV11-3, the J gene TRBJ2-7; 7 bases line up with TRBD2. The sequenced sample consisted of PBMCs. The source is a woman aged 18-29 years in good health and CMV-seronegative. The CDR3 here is CASSLENSGFPSYEQYF. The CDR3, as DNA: TGTGCCAGCAGCTTAGAGAATAGCGGGTTCCCCTCCTACGAGCAGTACTTC.